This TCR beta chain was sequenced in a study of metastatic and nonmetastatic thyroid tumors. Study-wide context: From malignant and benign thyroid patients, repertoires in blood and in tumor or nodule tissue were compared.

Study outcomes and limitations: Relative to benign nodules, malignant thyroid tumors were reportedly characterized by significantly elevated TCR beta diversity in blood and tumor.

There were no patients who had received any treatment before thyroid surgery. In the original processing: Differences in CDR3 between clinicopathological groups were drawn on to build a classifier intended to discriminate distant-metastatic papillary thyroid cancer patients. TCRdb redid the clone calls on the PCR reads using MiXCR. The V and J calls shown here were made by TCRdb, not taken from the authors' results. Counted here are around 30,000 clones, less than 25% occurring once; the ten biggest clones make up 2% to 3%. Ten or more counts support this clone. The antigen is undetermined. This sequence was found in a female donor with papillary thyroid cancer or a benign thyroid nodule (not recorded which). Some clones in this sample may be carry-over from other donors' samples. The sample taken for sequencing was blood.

The CDR3 nucleotides read TGTGCCAGCAGCCCCAGGACAGTAAGCACAGATACGCAGTATTTT. Its translation: CASSPRTVSTDTQYF. The rearrangement joins TRBV3-1 to TRBJ2-3; D is possibly TRBD1 (6 bases). CDR1 is LGHDT, CDR2 YNNKEL, per germline (reference sequence). This CDR3 has 15 amino acids. The V end was cut by 4 bases, the J end by 0 bases, with 11 bases between.